This is a list of T cell receptor beta chains from one sample in a study of a mutant IDH1 vaccine in newly diagnosed glioma. TCRdb's copy holds only in-frame clones and misses some; the assay was immunoSEQ multiplex PCR. The sample contains some 71,000 clones, about 87% of which appear only once. What these receptors recognize is not known. Material: PBMCs, obtained from a glioma patient whose treatment included an IDH1 peptide vaccine. The receptors were gathered from a man under 40 with glioma. CDR3s include the opening cysteine and the closing phenylalanine or tryptophan. The D gene is left open where the match is weak. Clone size is given for some rows only: seen once, a few or many times, or a class if the clone is expanded.

j_call v_call d_call clone_size cdr3_nt cdr3_aa
TRBJ2-7 TRBV28 - once TGTGCCAGCAGTGCCACTCACAGCTACGAGCAGTACTTC CASSATHSYEQYF
TRBJ2-2 TRBV9 - - TGTGCCAGCTCCTCCGGAGGGATTAATAGCGGGGAGCTGTTTTTT CASSSGGINSGELFF
TRBJ2-7 TRBV7-2 TRBD2 - TGTGCCAGCAGCCGAGCGGGGGCCCCCTCAGAGCAGTACTTC CASSRAGAPSEQYF
TRBJ1-5 TRBV19 - - TGTGCCAGTAGTATCCAGGGAAGCAATCAGCCCCAGCATTTT CASSIQGSNQPQHF
TRBJ2-5 TRBV4-2 - - TGTGCCAGCAGCCAAGCCGACTCGGAGGAGACCCAGTACTTC CASSQADSEETQYF
TRBJ2-5 TRBV7-3 - - TGTGCCAGCAGCTTACGGCCCAGACGATGGAAAGAGACCCAGTACTTC CASSLRPRRWKETQYF
TRBJ1-5 TRBV7-2 TRBD1 - TGTGCCAGCAGCTTGAGACCGGGACAGGGGGGAGATCAGCCCCAGCATTTT CASSLRPGQGGDQPQHF
TRBJ2-1 TRBV28 TRBD2 - TGTGCCAGCAGTTTATCGGCTTCGGGGTTAGCGGGGGGCCTGCATAGAATAAACAATGAGCAGTTCTTC CASSLSASGLAGGLHRINNEQFF
TRBJ2-7 TRBV5-4 - - TGTGCCAGCAGCTTGCCGGAGACTGGAACCTACGAGCAGTACTTC CASSLPETGTYEQYF
TRBJ2-7 TRBV19 TRBD1 once TGTGCCAGTAGTATAGATCGAGACAGGGTGAACGAGCAGTACTTC CASSIDRDRVNEQYF
TRBJ1-4 TRBV7-8 - - TGTGCCAGCAGCTTACCCCCTCCGGGAAAACTGTTTTTT CASSLPPPGKLFF
TRBJ2-3 TRBV11-2 TRBD2 - TGTGCCAGCAGCACCAGCGGGAGGACAGATACGCAGTATTTT CASSTSGRTDTQYF
TRBJ1-1 TRBV7-2 TRBD1 - TGTGCCAGCAGCTTTACAGGGGGTTCCTTGAACACTGAAGCTTTCTTT CASSFTGGSLNTEAFF
TRBJ2-7 TRBV10-3 - - TGTGCCATCAGTGAGGGTAGTTCCTACGAGCAGTACTTC CAISEGSSYEQYF
TRBJ2-5 TRBV7-9 - - TGTGCCAGCAGCTTAGCCAGGGTAAAGACCCAGTACTTC CASSLARVKTQYF
TRBJ2-7 TRBV2 - - TGTGCCAGCAGTGATCGGGTCGTACTCCACGAGCAGTACTTC CASSDRVVLHEQYF
TRBJ1-1 TRBV6-1 TRBD1 - TGTGCCAGCAGTGAAACTTGGCGCAGGGGGCTAGACTTT CASSETWRRGLDF
TRBJ2-1 TRBV27 - - TGTGCCAGCAGCCAGGGCAATGAGCAGTTCTTC CASSQGNEQFF
TRBJ1-5 TRBV2 - few TGTGCCAGCAGGGCAGATAGCAATCAGCCCCAGCATTTT CASRADSNQPQHF
TRBJ1-3 TRBV27 - - TGTGCCAGCAGTTTAATGAGGGTGCGCCTGTTGAACCCAAACACCATATATTTT CASSLMRVRLLNPNTIYF
TRBJ1-1 TRBV7-8 - - TGTGCCAGCAGCTTAGGGGCACGAGGGATTGAAGCTTTCTTT CASSLGARGIEAFF
TRBJ1-3 TRBV15 - - TGTGCCACCAGCAGGACCAGGGCATACGGAAACACCATATATTTT CATSRTRAYGNTIYF
TRBJ2-2 TRBV5-1 - - TGCGCCAGCAGCTCCGGGGTCAACACCGGGGAGCTGTTTTTT CASSSGVNTGELFF
TRBJ2-2 TRBV19 TRBD1 - TGTGCCAGTAGCACCGGGACAGGGATCGGCGGGGAGCTGTTTTTT CASSTGTGIGGELFF
TRBJ2-7 TRBV7-9 - - TGTGCCAGCAGCCCGTCATGGGCCTACGAGCAGTACTTC CASSPSWAYEQYF
TRBJ2-3 TRBV14 - - TGTGCCAGCAGCCAGGAACAGGGTCCTAGCACAGATACGCAGTATTTT CASSQEQGPSTDTQYF
TRBJ1-2 TRBV29-1 - - TGCAGCGTTCCGATCCGGGAGGGAAGCCAGTATGGCTACACCTTC CSVPIREGSQYGYTF
TRBJ1-2 TRBV11-2 - - TGTGCCAGCAGTCGATTCCAGAGCCCTGGCTACACCTTC CASSRFQSPGYTF
TRBJ2-5 TRBV27 TRBD1 - TGTGCCAGCAGTCTTACAGGGGTGGCAGTGGAGACCCAGTACTTC CASSLTGVAVETQYF
TRBJ2-7 TRBV28 - - TGTGCCAGCAGGGCCATGGGGGAGGGGGACGAGCAGTACTTC CASRAMGEGDEQYF
TRBJ2-5 TRBV6-5 - - TGTGCCAGCGGGCCAGCGGTACAAGAGACCCAGTACTTC CASGPAVQETQYF
TRBJ1-1 TRBV7-2 - - TGTGCCAGCAGCTTATATAGAAAGAACACTGAAGCTTTCTTT CASSLYRKNTEAFF